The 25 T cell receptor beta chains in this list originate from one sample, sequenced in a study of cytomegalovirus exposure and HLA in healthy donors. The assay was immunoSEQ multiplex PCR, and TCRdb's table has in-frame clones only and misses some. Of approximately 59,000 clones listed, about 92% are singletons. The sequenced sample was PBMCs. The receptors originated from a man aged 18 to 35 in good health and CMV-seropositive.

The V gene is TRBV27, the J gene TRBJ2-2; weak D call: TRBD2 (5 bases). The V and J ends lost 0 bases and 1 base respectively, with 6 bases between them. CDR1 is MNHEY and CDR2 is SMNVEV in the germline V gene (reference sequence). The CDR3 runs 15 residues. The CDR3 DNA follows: TGTGCCAGCAGTTTATCGAGCGGGAACACCGGGGAGCTGTTTTTT. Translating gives CASSLSSGNTGELFF.

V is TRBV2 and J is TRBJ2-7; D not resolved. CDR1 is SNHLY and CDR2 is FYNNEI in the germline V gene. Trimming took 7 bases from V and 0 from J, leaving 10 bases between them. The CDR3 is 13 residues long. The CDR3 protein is CASKWAVSYEQYF. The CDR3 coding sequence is TGTGCCAGCAAGTGGGCTGTCTCCTACGAGCAGTACTTC.

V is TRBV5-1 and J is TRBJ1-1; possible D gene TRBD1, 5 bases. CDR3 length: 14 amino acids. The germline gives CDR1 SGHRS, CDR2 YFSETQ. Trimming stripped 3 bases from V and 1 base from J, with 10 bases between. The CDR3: CASSWTHQNTEAFF. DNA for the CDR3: TGCGCCAGCAGCTGGACACACCAGAACACTGAAGCTTTCTTT.

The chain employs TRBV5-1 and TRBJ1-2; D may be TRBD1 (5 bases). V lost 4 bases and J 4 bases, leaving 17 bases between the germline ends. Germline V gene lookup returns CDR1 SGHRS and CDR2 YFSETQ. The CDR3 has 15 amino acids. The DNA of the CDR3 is TGCGCCAGCAGCCCTCTTACCTCAGGGTCCTATGGCTACACCTTC. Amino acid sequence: CASSPLTSGSYGYTF.

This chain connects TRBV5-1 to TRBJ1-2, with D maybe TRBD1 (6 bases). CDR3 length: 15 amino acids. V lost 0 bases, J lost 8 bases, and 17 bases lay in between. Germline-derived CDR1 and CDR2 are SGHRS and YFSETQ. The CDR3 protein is CASSLGTPGQTGYTF. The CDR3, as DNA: TGCGCCAGCAGCTTGGGAACCCCGGGACAAACGGGCTACACCTTC.

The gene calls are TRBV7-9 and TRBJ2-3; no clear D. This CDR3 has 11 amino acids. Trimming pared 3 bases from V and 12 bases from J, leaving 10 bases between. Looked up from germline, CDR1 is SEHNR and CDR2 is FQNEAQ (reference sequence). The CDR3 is CASSFAAAQYF. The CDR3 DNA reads TGTGCCAGCAGCTTTGCGGCTGCTCAGTATTTT. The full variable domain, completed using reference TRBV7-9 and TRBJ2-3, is DTGVSQNPRHKITKRGQNVTFRCDPISEHNRLYWYRQTLGQGPEFLTYFQNEAQLEKSRLLSDRFSAERPKGSFSTLEIQRTEQGDSAMYLCASSFAAAQYFGPGTRLTVL.

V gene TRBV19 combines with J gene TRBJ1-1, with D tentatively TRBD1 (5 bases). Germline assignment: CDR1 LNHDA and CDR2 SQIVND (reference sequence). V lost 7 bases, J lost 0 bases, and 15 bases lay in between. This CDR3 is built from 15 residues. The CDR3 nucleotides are TGTGCCAGTACCTTACGGGGGTTGATGAACACTGAAGCTTTCTTT. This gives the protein CASTLRGLMNTEAFF.

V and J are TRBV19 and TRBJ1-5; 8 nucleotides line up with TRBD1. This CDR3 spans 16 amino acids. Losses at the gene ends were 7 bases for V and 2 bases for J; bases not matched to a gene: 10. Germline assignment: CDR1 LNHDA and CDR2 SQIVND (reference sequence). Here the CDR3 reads CASTSAGGFGNQPQHF. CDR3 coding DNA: TGTGCCAGTACCAGTGCAGGGGGCTTTGGCAATCAGCCCCAGCATTTT.

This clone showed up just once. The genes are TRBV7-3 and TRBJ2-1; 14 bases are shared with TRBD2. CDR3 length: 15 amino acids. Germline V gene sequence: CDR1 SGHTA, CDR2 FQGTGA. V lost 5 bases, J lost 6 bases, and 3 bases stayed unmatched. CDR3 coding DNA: TGTGCCAGCAGCATGACTAGCGGGAGGGCCAATGAGCAGTTCTTC. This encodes CASSMTSGRANEQFF.

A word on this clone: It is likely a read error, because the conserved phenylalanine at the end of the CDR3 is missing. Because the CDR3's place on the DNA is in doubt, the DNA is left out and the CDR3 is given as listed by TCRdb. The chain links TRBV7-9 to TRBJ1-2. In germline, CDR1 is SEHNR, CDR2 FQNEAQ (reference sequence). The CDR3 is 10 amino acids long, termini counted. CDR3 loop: CASSSRRRPG.

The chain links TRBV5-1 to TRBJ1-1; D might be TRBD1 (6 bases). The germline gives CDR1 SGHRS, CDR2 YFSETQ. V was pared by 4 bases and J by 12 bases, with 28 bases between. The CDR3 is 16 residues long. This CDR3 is CASSLTYRVSIEETFF. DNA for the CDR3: TGCGCCAGCAGCCTAACCTACAGGGTCTCCATTGAGGAAACTTTCTTT.

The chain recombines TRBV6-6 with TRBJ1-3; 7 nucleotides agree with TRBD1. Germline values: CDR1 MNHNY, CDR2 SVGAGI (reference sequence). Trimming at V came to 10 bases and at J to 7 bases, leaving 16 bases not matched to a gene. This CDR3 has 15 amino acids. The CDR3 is CATNNVGAGGNTIYF. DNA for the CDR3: TGTGCCACCAATAATGTGGGGGCAGGGGGGAACACCATATATTTT.

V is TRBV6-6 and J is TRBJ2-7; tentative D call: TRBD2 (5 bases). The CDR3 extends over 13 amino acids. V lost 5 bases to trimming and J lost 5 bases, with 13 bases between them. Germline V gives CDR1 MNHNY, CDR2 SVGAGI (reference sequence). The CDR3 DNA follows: TGTGCCAGCAGTAGGACTGGCGCGGACGAGCAGTACTTC. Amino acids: CASSRTGADEQYF.

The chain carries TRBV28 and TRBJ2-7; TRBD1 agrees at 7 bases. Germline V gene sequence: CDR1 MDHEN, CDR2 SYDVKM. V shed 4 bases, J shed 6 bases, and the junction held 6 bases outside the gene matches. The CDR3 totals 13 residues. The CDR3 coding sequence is TGTGCCAGCAGTTCGACAGGGTATAGCGAGCAGTACTTC. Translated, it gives CASSSTGYSEQYF.

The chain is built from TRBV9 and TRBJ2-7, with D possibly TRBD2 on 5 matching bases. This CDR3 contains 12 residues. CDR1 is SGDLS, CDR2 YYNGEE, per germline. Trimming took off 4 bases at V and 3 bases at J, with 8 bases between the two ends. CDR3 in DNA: TGTGCCAGCAGCAGAAGCGGCTACGAGCAGTACTTC. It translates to CASSRSGYEQYF.

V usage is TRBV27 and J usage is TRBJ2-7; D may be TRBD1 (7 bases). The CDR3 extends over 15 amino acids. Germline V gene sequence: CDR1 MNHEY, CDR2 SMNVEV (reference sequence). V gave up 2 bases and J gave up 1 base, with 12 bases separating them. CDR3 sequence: CASSLGGGLSYEQYF. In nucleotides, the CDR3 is TGTGCCAGCAGTTTAGGAGGGGGCCTTTCCTACGAGCAGTACTTC.

CDR3 bases: TGTGCCAGTAGTATGAACAGGGGTTACGAGCAGTACTTC. Its translation: CASSMNRGYEQYF. This chain links TRBV19 with TRBJ2-7, with TRBD1 matching 7 bases. The CDR3 is made up of 13 amino acids. Unmatched junction bases numbered 3, after V lost 3 bases and J lost 4 bases. Germline V gene sequence: CDR1 LNHDA, CDR2 SQIVND (reference sequence).

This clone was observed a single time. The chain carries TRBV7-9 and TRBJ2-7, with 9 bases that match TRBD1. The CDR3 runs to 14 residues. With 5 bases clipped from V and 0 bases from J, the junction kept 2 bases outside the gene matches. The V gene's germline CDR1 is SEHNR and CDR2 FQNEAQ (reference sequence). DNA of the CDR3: TGTGCCAGCAGCGCGGGACAGGGCTCCTACGAGCAGTACTTC. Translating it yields CASSAGQGSYEQYF.

The CDR3 coding sequence is TGTGCCAGCAGCCCTGCCGGGTTCCACGAGCAGTACTTC. Encoded protein: CASSPAGFHEQYF. The V call is TRBV28, the J call TRBJ2-7; D not certain. Trimming left V 6 bases short and J 5 bases short, with 14 bases between. The germline gives CDR1 MDHEN, CDR2 SYDVKM. The CDR3 covers 13 residues.

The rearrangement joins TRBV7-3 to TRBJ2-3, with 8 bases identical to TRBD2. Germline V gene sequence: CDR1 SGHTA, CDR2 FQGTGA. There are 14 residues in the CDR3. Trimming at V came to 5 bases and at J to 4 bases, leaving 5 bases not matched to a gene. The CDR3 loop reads CASSPTSASDTQYF. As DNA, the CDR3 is TGTGCCAGCAGCCCGACTAGCGCCTCAGATACGCAGTATTTT.

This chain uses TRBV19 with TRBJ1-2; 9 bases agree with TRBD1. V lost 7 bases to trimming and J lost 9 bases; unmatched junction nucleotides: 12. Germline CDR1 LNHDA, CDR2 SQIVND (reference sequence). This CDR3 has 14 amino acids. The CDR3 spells CASTIGQGISRYTF. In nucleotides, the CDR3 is TGTGCCAGTACCATCGGACAGGGGATAAGTCGCTACACCTTC. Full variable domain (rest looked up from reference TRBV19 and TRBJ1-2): DGGITQSPKYLFRKEGQNVTLSCEQNLNHDAMYWYRQDPGQGLRLIYYSQIVNDFQKGDIAEGYSVSREKKESFPLTVTSAQKNPTAFYLCASTIGQGISRYTFGSGTRLTVV.

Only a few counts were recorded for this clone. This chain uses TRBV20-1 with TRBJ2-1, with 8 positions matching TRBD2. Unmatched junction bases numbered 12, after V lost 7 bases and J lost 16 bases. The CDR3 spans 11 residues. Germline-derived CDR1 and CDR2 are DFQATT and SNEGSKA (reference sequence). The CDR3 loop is CSVKGGTRGFF. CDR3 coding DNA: TGCAGTGTTAAAGGGGGGACTAGAGGCTTCTTC.

This chain's CDR3 is CASSLGVAGGPGTQYF. CDR3 nucleotides: TGTGCCAGCAGCTTAGGGGTAGCGGGAGGGCCTGGTACGCAGTATTTT. The V gene is TRBV7-9, the J gene TRBJ2-3, with 11 bases aligning to TRBD2. V gave up 1 base and J gave up 8 bases; unmatched junction bases: 8. The CDR3 covers 16 residues. Per germline, CDR1 SEHNR and CDR2 FQNEAQ (reference sequence). The variable domain in full, with the rest retrieved from reference TRBV7-9 and TRBJ2-3, is DTGVSQNPRHKITKRGQNVTFRCDPISEHNRLYWYRQTLGQGPEFLTYFQNEAQLEKSRLLSDRFSAERPKGSFSTLEIQRTEQGDSAMYLCASSLGVAGGPGTQYFGPGTRLTVL.

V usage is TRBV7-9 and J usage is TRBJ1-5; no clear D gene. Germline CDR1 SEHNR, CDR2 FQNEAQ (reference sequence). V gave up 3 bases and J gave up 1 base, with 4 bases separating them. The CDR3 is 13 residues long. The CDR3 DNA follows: TGTGCCAGCAGCTTCAGAAGCAATCAGCCCCAGCATTTT. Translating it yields CASSFRSNQPQHF.

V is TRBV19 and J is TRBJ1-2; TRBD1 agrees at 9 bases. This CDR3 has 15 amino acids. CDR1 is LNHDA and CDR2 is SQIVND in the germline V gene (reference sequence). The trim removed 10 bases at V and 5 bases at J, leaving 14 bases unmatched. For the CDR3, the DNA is TGTGCCACCACACCGGGACAGGGATTCCTTTATGGCTACACCTTC. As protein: CATTPGQGFLYGYTF.